This TCR beta chain was sequenced in a study of cytomegalovirus exposure and HLA in healthy donors listed by TCRdb under 2017. Context from the whole study: A later analysis indicated that the roughly 130 validation repertoires were generated on the platform also employed for the roughly 730 repertoires of the first cohort. Along with the roughly 610-subject first cohort, a separate validation cohort of over a hundred different subjects was used. The study aimed to test whether signatures of past pathogen exposure could be identified by cataloging public T cell receptors. To predict cytomegalovirus infection status, the study brought together high-throughput TCR immunosequencing, statistical association of individual TCRs with disease status, and machine learning.

Taken from cysteine to phenylalanine, the CDR3 has 15 residues. CDR3 DNA only is kept here, 45 bases in frame from base 1. Ends trimmed: V by 6 bases, J by 8 bases; bases unmatched to a gene: 13. Per the germline V gene, MGHDK is the CDR1 and SYGVNS is the CDR2. Study-wide conclusions, independent of this receptor: Of the cluster scores, approximately 95% were above 0 in a later analysis, which found that TCRs clustered in the first cohort also tended to co-occur in the 120 validation repertoires. In vitro tests confirmed that three of the cytomegalovirus-associated TCR beta chains recognize cytomegalovirus antigens. It was suggested by the authors that the approach could potentially be generalized to other disease states and immunological phenotypes. All 120 repertoires were used to score co-occurrence in the validation cohort in a later analysis, because that analysis had no HLA typing for the cohort. The classifier was reported to diagnose cytomegalovirus status with high specificity and sensitivity in both the original cohort and the validation cohort. Across donors, most TCR sequences were observed very rarely, whereas some public TCRs were present in many individuals. A total of roughly 160 TCR beta chains were listed by the study as associated with cytomegalovirus.

With respect to this clone: Its antigen remains unidentified. No qualities accompany the bases; no much larger clone lies one base away.

Library prep was done by the immunoSEQ multiplex PCR assay. Processing in the source paper ran as follows. A statistical classification framework was developed to diagnose cytomegalovirus status using the catalog of TCR beta chain sequences. TCRdb carries this immuneACCESS record with in-frame sequences only. Its versions omit some clonotypes, under half of them owing to an unresolved V gene in the studies checked, with the rest unexplained. V and J calls and clone size come straight from that table; D and trimming were deduced from the DNA. This sample comprises some 110,000 clones, 88% of them detected only once. The top ten hold 1.5% to 2% of the sample. The donors belonged to the validation cohort of around 120 subjects, which was separate from the roughly 700-subject first cohort.

The sample was PBMCs. The source is a woman under 30 in good health and CMV-seropositive. The V gene is TRBV25-1 and the J gene is TRBJ1-2; TRBD1 agrees with 9 junctional bases. The bases are TGTGCCAGCAGGGACTCGGGACAGGGTAGAGGAGGCTACACCTTC. It translates to CASRDSGQGRGGYTF.